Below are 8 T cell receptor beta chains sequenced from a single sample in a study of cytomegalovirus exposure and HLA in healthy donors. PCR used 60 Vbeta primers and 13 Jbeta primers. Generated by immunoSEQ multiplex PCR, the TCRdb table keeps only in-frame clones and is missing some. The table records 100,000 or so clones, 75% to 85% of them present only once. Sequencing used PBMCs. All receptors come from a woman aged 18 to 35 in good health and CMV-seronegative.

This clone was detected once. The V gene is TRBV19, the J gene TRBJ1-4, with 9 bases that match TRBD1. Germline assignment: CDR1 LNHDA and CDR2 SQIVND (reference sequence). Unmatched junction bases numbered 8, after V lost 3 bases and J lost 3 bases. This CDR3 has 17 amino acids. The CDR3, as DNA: TGTGCCAGTAGTATGCCTGGACAGGGGAGAGCTAATGAAAAACTGTTTTTT. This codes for CASSMPGQGRANEKLFF.

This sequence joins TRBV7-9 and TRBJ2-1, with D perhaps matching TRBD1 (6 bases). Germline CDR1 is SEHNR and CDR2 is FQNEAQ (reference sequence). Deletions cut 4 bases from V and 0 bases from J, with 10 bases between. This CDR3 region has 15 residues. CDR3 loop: CASSSTGTSYNEQFF. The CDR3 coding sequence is TGTGCCAGCAGCTCGACAGGTACCTCCTACAATGAGCAGTTCTTC.

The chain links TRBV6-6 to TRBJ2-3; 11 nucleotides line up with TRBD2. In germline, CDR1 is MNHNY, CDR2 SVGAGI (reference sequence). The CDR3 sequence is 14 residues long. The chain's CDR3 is CAGSLAGVPDTQYF. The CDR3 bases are TGTGCAGGCTCACTAGCGGGAGTGCCAGATACGCAGTATTTT.

The CDR3 sequence is CSAVAASNEQFF. The CDR3 bases are TGCAGCGCCGTAGCTGCAAGTAATGAGCAGTTCTTC. The chain links TRBV29-1 to TRBJ2-1; D call uncertain. The CDR3 contains 12 residues. Per the germline V gene, CDR1 is SQVTM and CDR2 is ANQGSEA. The V gene lost 7 bases and the J gene lost 7 bases, with 14 bases spanning the gap.

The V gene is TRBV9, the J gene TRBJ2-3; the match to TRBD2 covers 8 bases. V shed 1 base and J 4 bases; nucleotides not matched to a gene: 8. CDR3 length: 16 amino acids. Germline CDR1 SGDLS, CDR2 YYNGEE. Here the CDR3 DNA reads TGTGCCAGCAGCGTATTGTCGCGGGGGGCTTCAGATACGCAGTATTTT. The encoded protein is CASSVLSRGASDTQYF.

CDR3 DNA: TGTGCCAGCAGTGAATCCGGGATGGAGAGGTCCCAGTACTTC. Translation: CASSESGMERSQYF. The rearrangement uses TRBV2 and TRBJ2-5, with D maybe TRBD2 (5 bases). CDR3 length: 14 residues. V was cut by 2 bases and J by 9 bases, with 16 bases left in between. The germline V gene has CDR1 SNHLY and CDR2 FYNNEI.

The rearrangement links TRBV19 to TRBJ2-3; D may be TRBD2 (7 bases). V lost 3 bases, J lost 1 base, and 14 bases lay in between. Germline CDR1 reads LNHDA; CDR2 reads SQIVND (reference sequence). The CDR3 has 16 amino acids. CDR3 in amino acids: CASSIPGGGRTDTQYF. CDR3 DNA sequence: TGTGCCAGTAGTATCCCGGGGGGCGGACGCACAGATACGCAGTATTTT. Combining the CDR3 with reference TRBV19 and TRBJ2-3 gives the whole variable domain DGGITQSPKYLFRKEGQNVTLSCEQNLNHDAMYWYRQDPGQGLRLIYYSQIVNDFQKGDIAEGYSVSREKKESFPLTVTSAQKNPTAFYLCASSIPGGGRTDTQYFGPGTRLTVL.

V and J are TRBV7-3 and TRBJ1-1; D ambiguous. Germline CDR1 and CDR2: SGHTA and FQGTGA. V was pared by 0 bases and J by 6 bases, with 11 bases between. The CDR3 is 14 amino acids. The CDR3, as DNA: TGTGCCAGCAGCTTAACAGGCCACGAGGCTGAAGCTTTCTTT. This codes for CASSLTGHEAEAFF.